This T cell receptor beta chain was sequenced for a study of control samples from healthy donors and cancer patients. Germline values: CDR1 SQVTM, CDR2 ANQGSEA. The V end was cut by 5 bases, the J end by 7 bases, with 12 bases between. This CDR3 spans 12 amino acids. The protocol was immunoSEQ multiplex PCR, while the TCRdb copy is restricted to in-frame clones and leaves out a portion. The sample includes roughly 130,000 clones, roughly 91% of them seen just once. Specimen: PBMCs. The sequence derives from a man aged 50 or older with head and neck cancer. This rearrangement joins TRBV29-1 to TRBJ1-5, with D possibly matching TRBD1 (6 bases). CDR3 protein: CSVKGGGQPQHF. The CDR3, as DNA: TGCAGCGTTAAGGGGGGAGGACAGCCCCAGCATTTT.